Presented here are 9 T cell receptor beta chains from one specimen sequenced in a study of blood T cell repertoires in COVID-19. Repertoires were generated with immunoSEQ multiplex PCR, while TCRdb's copy carries only in-frame clones and drops some. The sample carries 110,000 to 150,000 clones, 86% recorded once. The sample comprised PBMCs or T cells enriched from blood (not recorded which). Receptors were obtained from a man aged 50-59 years who had recovered from COVID-19.

The chain carries TRBV30 and TRBJ1-4; 7 bases are a match to TRBD1. This CDR3 spans 15 amino acids. Germline V gene lookup returns CDR1 GTSNPN and CDR2 SVGIG (reference sequence). With 2 bases clipped from V and 7 bases from J, the junction kept 10 bases outside the gene matches. CDR3 protein: CAWSIADRDFEKLFF. The CDR3 DNA sequence: TGTGCCTGGAGTATCGCAGACAGGGATTTTGAAAAACTGTTTTTT.

The CDR3 here is CASSLEAGNPYF. The CDR3 DNA sequence: TGTGCCAGCAGCTTGGAGGCAGGGAATCCGTACTTC. The chain recombines TRBV5-6 with TRBJ2-7; D is possibly TRBD1 (5 bases). The CDR3 extends over 12 amino acids. Germline V CDR1 and CDR2: SGHDT, YYEEEE. Between the trimmed V and J ends, which lost 0 bases and 12 bases, there was a span of 13 bases.

This chain joins TRBV28 and TRBJ2-7; tentatively, D is TRBD2 (6 bases). Trimming removed 6 bases from V and 6 bases from J, with 18 bases in between. CDR1 is MDHEN, CDR2 SYDVKM, per germline. CDR3 length equals 14 residues. The CDR3 DNA is TGTGCCAGCAGACCCTTATGGGGGGTAAGCGAGCAGTACGTC. Its translation is CASRPLWGVSEQYV.

The V call is TRBV15, the J call TRBJ2-1; 12 bases fit TRBD2. The germline V gene encodes CDR1 LNHNV and CDR2 YYDKDF (reference sequence). The junction had 3 bases not matched to a gene; V was cut back by 4 bases and J by 5 bases. The CDR3 loop spans 15 amino acids. The CDR3 region is CATSIRLAGDNEQFF. CDR3 bases: TGTGCCACCAGCATACGACTAGCGGGGGACAATGAGCAGTTCTTC.

Only a few counts were recorded for this clone. The chain employs TRBV3-1 (or the pseudogene TRBV3-2) and TRBJ2-3; D gene ambiguous. From germline, CDR1 is LGHDT and CDR2 YNNKEL (reference sequence). The CDR3 length is 15 residues. Trimming left V 5 bases short and J 3 bases short, with 15 bases between. CDR3 sequence reads: CASSSTVLATDTQYF. The DNA for the CDR3 is TGTGCCAGCAGCTCTACAGTGTTGGCGACAGATACGCAGTATTTT.

V usage is TRBV6-5 and J usage is TRBJ2-3, with a weak D call TRBD1 (5 bases). The CDR3 length is 16 residues. Trimming left V 0 bases short and J 1 base short, with 11 bases between. In germline, CDR1 is MNHEY, CDR2 SVGAGI. This CDR3 reads CASSYSRREGTDTQYF. CDR3 DNA sequence: TGTGCCAGCAGTTACTCGCGCAGGGAAGGCACAGATACGCAGTATTTT.

V usage is TRBV30 and J usage is TRBJ1-3, with 9 positions matching TRBD1. The length of the CDR3 is 14 residues. V trimming: 2 bases; J trimming: 7 bases; junction bases outside the gene matches: 6. The germline V gene has CDR1 GTSNPN and CDR2 SVGIG (reference sequence). The CDR3 DNA sequence: TGTGCCTGGAGTCACGGACAGGGGAGGAACACCATATATTTT. This encodes CAWSHGQGRNTIYF.

J is TRBJ1-2 and V is TRBV27; 10 bases map to TRBD1. V gave up 11 bases and J gave up 4 bases; unmatched junction bases: 10. The CDR3 has 14 amino acids. Germline V lookup: CDR1 MNHEY, CDR2 SMNVEV (reference sequence). CDR3 in DNA: TGTGCCTCCAGCTTCGGACAGGGGGGCTATGGCTACACCTTC. Amino acid sequence: CASSFGQGGYGYTF.

The chain links TRBV27 to TRBJ1-5, with D possibly TRBD1 on 5 matching bases. Germline V gene data show CDR1 as MNHEY and CDR2 as SMNVEV (reference sequence). CDR3 size: 18 residues. Between the trimmed V and J ends, which lost 7 bases and 0 bases, there was a span of 22 bases. The CDR3 sequence: CASKSLDIIFYSNQPQHF. CDR3 in DNA: TGTGCCAGCAAGAGTTTGGACATCATCTTCTATAGCAATCAGCCCCAGCATTTT.